This T cell receptor (beta chain) was obtained from a study of shared T cell receptors in the human thymus. Here immunoSEQ multiplex PCR was the method, and the copy in TCRdb shows in-frame clones only, minus some. Of about 660,000 clones in the sample, 80% to 90% were seen once. Germline loops: CDR1 LGHNA, CDR2 YNFKEQ. The CDR3 extends over 14 amino acids. Trimming stripped 2 bases from V and 1 base from J, with 8 bases between. The same data also contributed to another study, on human thymus T cells.

The receptor was derived from a boy in the first two years of life with a congenital heart defect. Sequenced sample: thymocytes. The chain is built from TRBV4-2 and TRBJ2-5; D may be TRBD1 (6 bases). The CDR3 spells CASSQRGCQETQYF. CDR3 nucleotides: TGTGCCAGCAGCCAAAGGGGGTGCCAAGAGACCCAGTACTTC.